This T cell receptor beta chain appears in the sequencing data of a study of T cell repertoires in cytomegalovirus infection. CDR1 is SQVTM, CDR2 ANQGSEA, per germline. The CDR3 is 12 amino acids. V was clipped by 6 bases and J by 6 bases, with 15 bases between them. TCRdb analysed the reads with MiXCR anew, one entry per CDR3 protein. The sample holds about 180,000 distinct CDR3 sequences, about a sixth seen once. The rearrangement joins TRBV29-1 to TRBJ2-7, with D uncertain. The sequenced sample was CD8+ T cells from PBMCs. This TCR derives from a human donor in good health (CMV status not recorded). Some clones in this sample may be carry-over from other donors' samples. CDR3 sequence: CSVVGEAGEQYF. The CDR3 nucleotides read TGCAGCGTCGTCGGAGAAGCCGGCGAGCAGTACTTC.